The rows below give T cell receptor beta chains drawn from one sample of a study of cytomegalovirus exposure and HLA in healthy donors. The protocol was immunoSEQ multiplex PCR, while the TCRdb copy is restricted to in-frame clones and leaves out a portion. The table lists under 150,000 clones, roughly four fifths of them singletons. Sample: PBMCs. Receptor source: a woman aged 45-65 years in good health and CMV-seronegative. Each CDR3 is given with its conserved first and last residue. A D gene is named only where the DNA matches it firmly. For some rows the clone size is stated as once, few or many, or as a class when expanded; others skip it.

TRBV7-7,NA,TRBD2,TRBJ2-5,CASSGWTSGQETQYF,TGTGCTAGCAGCGGGTGGACTAGCGGGCAAGAGACCCAGTACTTC
TRBV30,NA,TRBD1,TRBJ2-7,CAWTPRGNNEQYF,TGTGCCTGGACTCCCAGGGGGAATAACGAGCAGTACTTC
TRBV27,NA,TRBD1,TRBJ2-1,CASSLGGTGLRSSYNEQFF,TGTGCCAGCTCCCTAGGGGGGACAGGGCTCAGAAGCTCCTACAATGAGCAGTTCTTC
TRBV6-5,NA,TRBD1,TRBJ2-5,CASSRDRKETQYF,TGTGCCAGCAGTCGGGACAGAAAAGAGACCCAGTACTTC
TRBV19,NA,NA,TRBJ2-3,CASKDFPGTDTQYF,TGTGCCAGTAAGGACTTCCCTGGTACAGATACGCAGTATTTT
TRBV7-2,NA,TRBD2,TRBJ2-1,CASSLRRGGDNEQFF,TGTGCCAGCAGCTTAAGGCGGGGGGGAGACAATGAGCAGTTCTTC
TRBV18,NA,TRBD1,TRBJ1-4,CASSSGGQGSEKLFF,TGTGCCAGCTCGTCGGGGGGACAGGGAAGTGAAAAACTGTTTTTT
TRBV28,NA,TRBD2,TRBJ2-1,CASTPSGGSDEQFF,TGTGCCAGCACCCCTAGCGGGGGGTCTGATGAGCAGTTCTTC
TRBV14,NA,NA,TRBJ1-2,CASSQDLAGNTF,TGTGCCAGCAGCCAAGATCTTGCGGGTAACACCTTC
TRBV9,NA,TRBD1,TRBJ1-3,CASSVRQGTPGNTIYF,TGTGCCAGCAGCGTCCGACAGGGGACGCCTGGAAACACCATATATTTT
TRBV9,NA,NA,TRBJ1-5,CASSVPGRQRGQPQHF,TGTGCCAGCAGCGTACCCGGACGGCAAAGGGGTCAGCCCCAGCATTTT
TRBV7-2,NA,NA,TRBJ1-6,CASSLGGGYYNSPLHF,TGTGCCAGCAGCTTAGGTGGGGGCTACTATAATTCACCCCTCCACTTT
TRBV5-5,NA,NA,TRBJ2-4,CASNDGGLAKNIQYF,TGTGCCAGCAACGATGGGGGGTTAGCCAAAAACATTCAGTACTTC
TRBV2,NA,NA,TRBJ1-1,CASSTGLNTEAFF,TGTGCCAGCTCCACAGGGTTGAACACTGAAGCTTTCTTT
TRBV10-1,few,TRBD1,TRBJ2-7,CASSPGQGAYSEQYF,TGCGCCAGCAGTCCGGGACAGGGGGCTTATAGCGAGCAGTACTTC
TRBV11-2,NA,NA,TRBJ2-7,CASSLGGRPYEQYF,TGTGCCAGCAGCTTGGGGGGAAGGCCCTACGAGCAGTACTTC
TRBV6-1,few,NA,TRBJ1-1,CASSDGAKVSAFF,TGTGCCAGCAGTGATGGGGCTAAGGTTAGTGCTTTCTTT
TRBV5-6,NA,NA,TRBJ1-5,CASSLGPYHSNQPQHF,TGTGCCAGCAGCTTGGGGCCATATCATAGCAATCAGCCCCAGCATTTT
TRBV2,NA,NA,TRBJ1-6,CASGQLSGSPLHF,TGTGCCAGCGGGCAGCTGAGTGGTTCACCCCTCCACTTT
TRBV29-1,NA,NA,TRBJ1-1,CSVATGTITEAFF,TGCAGCGTTGCCACCGGGACTATCACTGAAGCTTTCTTT
TRBV2,NA,NA,TRBJ2-1,CASRTQSSSYNEQFF,TGTGCCAGCAGGACTCAAAGTAGCTCCTACAATGAGCAGTTCTTC
TRBV27,few,TRBD1,TRBJ1-2,CASSLLGTGANGYTF,TGTGCCAGCAGTTTATTAGGGACAGGGGCGAATGGCTACACCTTC
TRBV19,NA,TRBD1,TRBJ1-5,CASSPPGGIGQPQHF,TGTGCCAGTAGTCCCCCAGGGGGAATCGGTCAGCCCCAGCATTTT
TRBV7-3,NA,TRBD1,TRBJ1-2,CASSPGQGLNGYTF,TGTGCCAGCAGCCCCGGACAGGGGCTTAATGGCTACACCTTC
TRBV10-3,few,NA,TRBJ1-4,CAISGRGTNEKLFF,TGTGCCATCAGTGGGAGGGGAACTAATGAAAAACTGTTTTTT
TRBV7-7,NA,NA,TRBJ2-1,CASSLGSGYEQFF,TGTGCTAGCAGCTTAGGTTCTGGCTATGAGCAGTTCTTC
TRBV19,NA,NA,TRBJ1-2,CASSNTGIHGYTF,TGTGCCAGTAGTAACACAGGCATCCATGGCTACACCTTC
TRBV19,NA,NA,TRBJ1-2,CASTPNGQSPSNYGYTF,TGTGCCAGTACCCCTAACGGACAGAGTCCATCCAACTATGGCTACACCTTC
TRBV9,NA,NA,TRBJ1-1,CASSVEDTSNTEAFF,TGTGCCAGCAGCGTAGAGGACACCTCTAACACTGAAGCTTTCTTT
TRBV7-2,few,NA,TRBJ1-2,CASSLMGANYGYTF,TGTGCCAGCAGCTTAATGGGGGCGAACTATGGCTACACCTTC
TRBV30,NA,NA,TRBJ1-4,CAWSPFQGNPEKLFF,TGTGCCTGGAGCCCCTTCCAGGGAAACCCTGAAAAACTGTTTTTT
TRBV2,NA,NA,TRBJ1-5,CASSVEYSNQPQHF,TGTGCCAGCAGTGTGGAGTATAGCAATCAGCCCCAGCATTTT
TRBV29-1,NA,TRBD1,TRBJ1-1,CSVKTGLNTEAFF,TGCAGCGTTAAGACAGGGCTGAACACTGAAGCTTTCTTT
TRBV27,NA,NA,TRBJ1-1,CASSLGGGGSEAFF,TGTGCCAGCAGTTTAGGGGGGGGAGGGAGTGAAGCTTTCTTT
TRBV5-6,NA,NA,TRBJ1-4,CASRQGRLANEKLFF,TGTGCCAGCAGGCAGGGGCGCTTGGCTAATGAAAAACTGTTTTTT
TRBV7-9,NA,NA,TRBJ1-2,CASTPSRRGGYTF,TGTGCCAGCACTCCAAGCCGAAGAGGGGGCTACACCTTC
TRBV30,NA,TRBD2,TRBJ2-1,CAWSVSGGADEQFF,TGTGCCTGGAGTGTAAGCGGGGGGGCTGATGAGCAGTTCTTC
TRBV12-5,NA,NA,TRBJ2-7,CASSSQGGYEQYF,TGTGCTAGCTCTTCACAGGGGGGGTACGAGCAGTACTTC
TRBV2,NA,TRBD1,TRBJ2-7,CASNQGALSYEQYF,TGTGCCAGCAACCAGGGGGCTTTATCCTACGAGCAGTACTTC
TRBV30,NA,NA,TRBJ2-7,CAWSTDSFYEQYF,TGTGCCTGGAGCACGGACAGTTTCTACGAGCAGTACTTC
TRBV7-9,NA,TRBD2,TRBJ2-2,CASGQSNTGELFF,TGTGCTAGCGGGCAGTCGAACACCGGGGAGCTGTTTTTT
TRBV5-1,NA,TRBD1,TRBJ2-5,CASSSDGTGFQETQYF,TGCGCCAGCAGCTCCGACGGGACAGGGTTCCAAGAGACCCAGTACTTC
TRBV14,NA,NA,TRBJ2-1,CASSPPGYIYNEQFF,TGTGCCAGCAGCCCCCCGGGGTACATTTACAATGAGCAGTTCTTC
TRBV5-1,NA,TRBD1,TRBJ1-6,CASRFDRARSPLHF,TGCGCCAGCAGGTTTGACAGGGCGCGATCACCCCTCCACTTT
TRBV7-2,NA,TRBD2,TRBJ2-4,CASSFQTSGGGVIQYF,TGTGCCAGCAGCTTCCAGACTAGCGGGGGGGGTGTCATTCAGTACTTC
TRBV10-3,NA,TRBD1,TRBJ1-5,CAISEQGQINQPQHF,TGTGCCATCAGTGAGCAGGGACAGATCAATCAGCCCCAGCATTTT
TRBV7-8,NA,NA,TRBJ1-1,CASSQGGGRNTEAFF,TGTGCCAGCAGCCAAGGCGGGGGGAGGAACACTGAAGCTTTCTTT
TRBV5-1,NA,NA,TRBJ1-1,CASSLEQGSGNTEAFF,TGCGCCAGCAGCTTGGAACAGGGTTCCGGGAACACTGAAGCTTTCTTT
TRBV6-5,NA,NA,TRBJ1-6,CASSYLSYNSPLHF,TGTGCCAGCAGTTACCTCTCCTATAATTCACCCCTCCACTTT
TRBV5-4,NA,TRBD1,TRBJ1-2,CASSSGQGRGYGYTF,TGTGCCAGCAGCTCCGGACAGGGCCGGGGCTATGGCTACACCTTC
TRBV7-9,few,TRBD1,TRBJ1-4,CSSSLGQGGEKLFF,TGTTCCAGCAGCTTAGGACAGGGTGGCGAAAAACTGTTTTTT
TRBV9,NA,NA,TRBJ2-3,CASSTNTDTQYF,TGTGCCAGCAGCACGAACACCGATACGCAGTATTTT
TRBV7-9,NA,NA,TRBJ2-7,CASSFGARVEYEQYF,TGTGCCAGCAGCTTTGGGGCCAGGGTCGAATACGAGCAGTACTTC
TRBV2,NA,TRBD1,TRBJ1-4,CASRATGTGFGATNEKLFF,TGTGCCAGCAGGGCCACCGGGACAGGGTTCGGAGCAACTAATGAAAAACTGTTTTTT